Described below is a single TCR beta chain sequence and its context. The target antigen is unknown. The V gene end was trimmed by 4 bases and the J gene end by 3 bases; junction bases not matched to a gene: 9. This CDR3 comprises 16 residues. The germline CDR1 and CDR2 sequences are SEHNR and FQNEAQ (reference sequence). Some clones are missing from TCRdb's copy, which holds only in-frame ones; the method was immunoSEQ multiplex PCR. The sample has roughly 38,000 clones, about 94% seen once. The data derive from a study of graft-versus-host responses after intestinal transplantation. Study context: Tacrolimus plus steroids were given to all recipients for roughly three years, preceded by anti-thymocyte globulin induction. Study-wide points: Recipient marrow harbored GvH clones, some of which surfaced first in ileum or blood. Some patients had graft-donor T cell macrochimerism. In their allografts, the ratios of graft-versus-host to host-versus-graft T cell clones were high. Early post-transplant declines in HvG were associated with peak levels of circulating GvH clones.

Sequenced material: PBMCs, taken 16 days after intestinal transplant. The origin of this receptor is a human patient who received an intestinal transplant, so some T cells may come from the graft donor. V usage is TRBV7-9 and J usage is TRBJ1-3; 7 bases are shared with TRBD1. The CDR3 region has the DNA TGTGCCAGCAGCTCGTCTCCCGGGGACAGTGGAAACACCATATATTTT. Translated, it gives CASSSSPGDSGNTIYF.